These T cell receptor beta chains were read from a single sample in a study of technical replicates of blood from several donors. Here immunoSEQ multiplex PCR was the method, and the copy in TCRdb shows in-frame clones only, minus some. The sample lists roughly 62,000 clones, around 92% occurring once. Sequenced: PBMCs. Receptors were obtained from a human donor in good health. Some clones in this sample may be carry-over from other donors' samples. Each CDR3 is given with its conserved first and last residue. The order of the fields is clone size, V gene, J gene, D gene, CDR3 protein, CDR3 DNA. A D gene is named only where the DNA matches it firmly. Expanded clones are given a class, and other clones once, few, many or no size at all.

once,TRBV4-1,TRBJ1-2,.,CASSQTPGERYGYTF,TGCGCCAGCAGCCAAACCCCTGGGGAGAGATATGGCTACACCTTC
.,TRBV6-1,TRBJ2-2,TRBD1,CASSGGTGFGNTGELFF,TGTGCCAGCAGTGGGGGGACAGGGTTCGGGAACACCGGGGAGCTGTTTTTT
.,TRBV27,TRBJ1-5,TRBD1,CASSPGQVVPPQHF,TGTGCCAGCAGTCCGGGACAGGTTGTGCCGCCCCAGCATTTT
once,TRBV10-3,TRBJ2-7,TRBD1,CAIKRDRESYEQYF,TGTGCCATCAAACGGGACAGGGAATCCTACGAGCAGTACTTC
.,TRBV11-2,TRBJ2-6,TRBD2,CASSLGGAGANVLTF,TGTGCCAGCAGCTTGGGGGGGGCTGGGGCCAACGTCCTGACTTTC
.,TRBV7-9,TRBJ2-7,.,CASSLELEQYF,TGTGCCAGCAGCTTAGAATTAGAGCAGTACTTC
.,TRBV7-9,TRBJ2-3,TRBD1,CASSPAKQGSTDTQYF,TGTGCCAGCAGCCCCGCTAAACAGGGGAGCACAGATACGCAGTATTTT
once,TRBV18,TRBJ1-2,TRBD1,CASSPQAHGQGGIYGYTF,TGTGCCAGCTCACCACAGGCCCACGGTCAGGGGGGAATTTATGGCTACACCTTC
.,TRBV18,TRBJ2-5,.,CASSPLEQETQYF,TGTGCCAGCTCACCACTAGAGCAAGAGACCCAGTACTTC
.,TRBV6-6,TRBJ1-2,TRBD1,CASSYSTGAPYGYTF,TGTGCCAGCAGTTACTCGACAGGGGCTCCCTATGGCTACACCTTC
.,TRBV5-1,TRBJ2-7,.,CASSSGVEQYF,TGCGCCAGCAGCTCGGGGGTCGAGCAGTACTTC
.,TRBV7-2,TRBJ2-7,.,CASSPDWTLYEQYF,TGTGCCAGCAGCCCGGACTGGACCTTATACGAGCAGTACTTC
.,TRBV19,TRBJ2-2,TRBD1,CAASRDRGSTGELFF,TGTGCCGCAAGCCGGGACAGGGGTTCCACCGGGGAGCTGTTTTTT
.,TRBV27,TRBJ1-2,TRBD1,CASSSPTGGTYGYTF,TGTGCCAGCAGTTCACCGACAGGGGGCACGTATGGCTACACCTTC